The clone carrying this TCR beta chain was seen a single time. Its antigen remains unknown. The study isolated at least 6.5 million PBMCs from each sample. The CDR3 is 13 residues long. Germline CDR1 is MGHRA and CDR2 is YSYEKL. This specimen belongs to a study of blood T cells in healthy people across ages. The authors ran a second PCR of 7 to 11 cycles using a sample-barcoded 5' primer and a J-beta primer mix. MiXCR, applied by TCRdb to the 5' RACE reads, yields one record per CDR3 protein. The table shows over 1,500,000 distinct CDR3 sequences, with just under 50% occurring only once. Whole-study findings and limits: Roughly linear age-related decline in beta diversity appeared, significant by age roughly 40.

Specimen: blood. This TCR was sampled from a woman between 40 and 50 years old in good health. The rearrangement uses TRBV4-1 and TRBJ2-4; D gene unclear. Judging by the DNA end, TRBJ2-7 fits better; the J call may be wrong. In DNA, the CDR3 is TGCGCCAGCAGCCAAGAAACGGAGTACGAGCAGTACTTC. Residues: CASSQETEYEQYF.